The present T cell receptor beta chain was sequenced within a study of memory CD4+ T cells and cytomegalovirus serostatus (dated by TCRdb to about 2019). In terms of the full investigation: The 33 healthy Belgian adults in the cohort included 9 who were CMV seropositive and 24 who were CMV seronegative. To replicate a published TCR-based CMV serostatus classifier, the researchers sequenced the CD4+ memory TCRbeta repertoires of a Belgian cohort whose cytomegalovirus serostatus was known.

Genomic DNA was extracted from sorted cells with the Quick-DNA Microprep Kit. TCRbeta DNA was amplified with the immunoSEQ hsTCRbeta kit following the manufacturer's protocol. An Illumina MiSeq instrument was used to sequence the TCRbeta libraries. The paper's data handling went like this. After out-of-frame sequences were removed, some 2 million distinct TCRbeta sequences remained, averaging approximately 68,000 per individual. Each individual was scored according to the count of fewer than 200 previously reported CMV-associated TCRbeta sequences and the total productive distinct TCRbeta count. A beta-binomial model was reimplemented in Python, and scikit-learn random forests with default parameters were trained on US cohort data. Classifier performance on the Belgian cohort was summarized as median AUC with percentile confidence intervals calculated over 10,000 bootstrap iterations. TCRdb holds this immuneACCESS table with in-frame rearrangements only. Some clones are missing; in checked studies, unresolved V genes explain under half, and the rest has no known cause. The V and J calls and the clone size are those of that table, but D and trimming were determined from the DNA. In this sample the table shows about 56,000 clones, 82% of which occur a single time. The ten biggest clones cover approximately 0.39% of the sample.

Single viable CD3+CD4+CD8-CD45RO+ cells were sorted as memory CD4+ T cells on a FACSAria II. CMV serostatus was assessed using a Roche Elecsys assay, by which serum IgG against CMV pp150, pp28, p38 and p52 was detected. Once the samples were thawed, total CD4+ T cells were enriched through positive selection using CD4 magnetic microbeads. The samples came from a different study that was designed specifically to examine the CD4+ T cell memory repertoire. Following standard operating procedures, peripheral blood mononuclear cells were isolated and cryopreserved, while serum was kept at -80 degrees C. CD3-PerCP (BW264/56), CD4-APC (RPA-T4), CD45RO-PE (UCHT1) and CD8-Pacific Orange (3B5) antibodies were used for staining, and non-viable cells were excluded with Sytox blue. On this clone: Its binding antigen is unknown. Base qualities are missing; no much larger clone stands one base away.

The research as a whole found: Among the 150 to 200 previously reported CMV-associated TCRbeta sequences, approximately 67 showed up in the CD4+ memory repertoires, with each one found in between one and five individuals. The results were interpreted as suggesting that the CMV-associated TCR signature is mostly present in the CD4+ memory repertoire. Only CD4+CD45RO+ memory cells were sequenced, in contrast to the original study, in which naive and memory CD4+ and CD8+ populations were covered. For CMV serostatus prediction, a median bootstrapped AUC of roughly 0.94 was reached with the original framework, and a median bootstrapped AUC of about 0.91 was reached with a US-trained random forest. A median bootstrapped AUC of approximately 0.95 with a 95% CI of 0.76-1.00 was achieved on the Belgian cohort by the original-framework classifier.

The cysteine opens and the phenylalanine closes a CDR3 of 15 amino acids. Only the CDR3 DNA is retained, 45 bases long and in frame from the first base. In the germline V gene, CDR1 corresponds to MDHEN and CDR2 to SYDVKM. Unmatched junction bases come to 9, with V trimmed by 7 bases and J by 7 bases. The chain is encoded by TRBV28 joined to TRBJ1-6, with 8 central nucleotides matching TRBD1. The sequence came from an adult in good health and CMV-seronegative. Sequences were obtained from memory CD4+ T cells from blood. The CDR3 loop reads CASTSRQGRNSPLHF. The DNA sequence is TGTGCCAGCACCTCTCGACAGGGGAGGAATTCACCCCTCCACTTT.